The next 14 T cell receptor beta chains were all read from a single sample in a study of blood T cell repertoires in COVID-19. The data were produced by immunoSEQ multiplex PCR, yet TCRdb's version contains in-frame clones alone and is incomplete. The sample shows over 200,000 clones, 75% to 95% of them seen only once. Material: peripheral blood. The source of these receptors is a person aged 18 to 30 with COVID-19, enrolled during active disease.

The J gene is TRBJ1-2, the V gene TRBV19, with TRBD1 matching over 9 bases. The junction had 10 bases not matched to a gene; V was cut back by 5 bases and J by 6 bases. CDR3 length: 15 residues. The germline V gene has CDR1 LNHDA and CDR2 SQIVND (reference sequence). The CDR3 is CASSPPGQGYDGYTF. The CDR3 DNA reads as TGTGCCAGTAGTCCTCCGGGACAGGGTTACGATGGCTACACCTTC.

This rearrangement joins TRBV4-1 to TRBJ2-1; the match to TRBD2 covers 9 bases. The V segment lost 0 bases and the J segment 10 bases; nucleotides outside the gene matches: 13. Germline CDR1 MGHRA, CDR2 YSYEKL. The CDR3 totals 17 residues. The CDR3 protein is CASSQEFGTSLEGEQFF. The CDR3 DNA is TGCGCCAGCAGCCAAGAGTTCGGGACTAGCTTGGAAGGGGAGCAGTTCTTC.

The rearrangement links TRBV3-1 (or the pseudogene TRBV3-2) to TRBJ1-2; TRBD1 might be the D (6 bases). CDR1 and CDR2 from the germline V gene are LGHDT and YNNKEL (reference sequence). Trimming left V 2 bases short and J 11 bases short, with 15 bases between. This CDR3 comprises 13 residues. The CDR3 loop is CASSQPQGNRYTF. The CDR3 DNA sequence: TGTGCCAGCAGCCAACCACAGGGTAACAGGTACACCTTC.

The rearrangement uses TRBV24-1 and TRBJ2-2; tentative D call: TRBD2 (5 bases). Trimming removed 0 bases from V and 0 bases from J, with 13 bases in between. This CDR3 spans 18 amino acids. The germline CDR1 and CDR2 sequences are KGHDR and SFDVKD. The CDR3 bases are TGTGCCACCAGTGATTTGGCGAAAAAGGGAGCGAACACCGGGGAGCTGTTTTTT. It codes for CATSDLAKKGANTGELFF.

The V gene is TRBV2, the J gene TRBJ1-5; D is unresolved. The V and J ends lost 6 bases and 4 bases respectively, with 13 bases between them. Germline V gene data show CDR1 as SNHLY and CDR2 as FYNNEI. CDR3 length: 14 residues. In DNA, the CDR3 is TGTGCCAGCAGCCGGGAGCAGATTAATCAGCCCCAGCATTTT. It translates to CASSREQINQPQHF.

This clone was counted a few times. This chain uses TRBV4-1 with TRBJ2-7; tentatively, D is TRBD2 (6 bases). Germline CDR1 is MGHRA and CDR2 is YSYEKL. The CDR3 runs to 14 residues. V lost 1 base and J 3 bases, leaving 10 bases between the germline ends. CDR3 in DNA: TGCGCCAGCAGCCAAGTGGCGGGACGCTACGAGCAGTACTTC. Amino acid sequence: CASSQVAGRYEQYF.

This clone showed up just once. The rearrangement joins TRBV2 to TRBJ2-7, with 7 positions matching TRBD1. After removal of 0 bases from V and 4 bases from J, the junction contained 6 bases not matched to a gene. The CDR3 spans 15 residues. Germline loops: CDR1 SNHLY, CDR2 FYNNEI. CDR3: CASSEALGTEYEQYF. As DNA, the CDR3 is TGTGCCAGCAGTGAAGCGCTCGGGACAGAGTACGAGCAGTACTTC. The complete variable domain, with remaining parts taken from reference TRBV2 and TRBJ2-7, reads EPEVTQTPSHQVTQMGQEVILRCVPISNHLYFYWYRQILGQKVEFLVSFYNNEISEKSEIFDDQFSVERPDGSNFTLKIRSTKLEDSAMYFCASSEALGTEYEQYFGPGTRLTVT.

The rearrangement uses TRBV4-1 and TRBJ2-1; TRBD1 agrees at 7 bases. The CDR3 contains 14 residues. Losses at the gene ends were 0 bases for V and 8 bases for J; bases not matched to a gene: 4. Germline V lookup: CDR1 MGHRA, CDR2 YSYEKL. Here the CDR3 DNA reads TGCGCCAGCAGCCAAGAGACAGGGTACGATGAGCAGTTCTTC. Translation: CASSQETGYDEQFF.

This chain uses TRBV19 with TRBJ1-1; 7 bases fit TRBD1. CDR3 length equals 18 residues. V trimming: 11 bases; J trimming: 1 base; junction bases outside the gene matches: 22. From germline, CDR1 is LNHDA and CDR2 SQIVND (reference sequence). The CDR3 is CALTLRRRQQGKNTEAFF. CDR3 bases: TGTGCCCTGACCCTTAGACGGCGGCAACAGGGGAAGAACACTGAAGCTTTCTTT.

J is TRBJ2-3 and V is TRBV5-4; 7 nucleotides match TRBD2. Germline V CDR1 and CDR2: SGHNT, YYREEE (reference sequence). With 4 bases clipped from V and 3 bases from J, the junction kept 14 bases outside the gene matches. The CDR3 runs 17 residues. The CDR3 region has the DNA TGTGCCAGCAGCCCAACTAGCGACCGAGTCGGGACAGATACGCAGTATTTT. Amino acids: CASSPTSDRVGTDTQYF.

The chain is built from TRBV6-5 and TRBJ2-7, with 7 bases that match TRBD2. Unmatched junction bases numbered 5, after V lost 4 bases and J lost 2 bases. The CDR3 totals 14 residues. From germline, CDR1 is MNHEY and CDR2 SVGAGI. CDR3 bases: TGTGCCAGCAGTTCCGGGAGGACAACCTACGAGCAGTACTTC. Amino acid sequence: CASSSGRTTYEQYF.

This clone occurred once. This rearrangement joins TRBV28 to TRBJ1-4, with a possible D match to TRBD1 (6 bases). CDR1 is MDHEN and CDR2 is SYDVKM in the germline V gene. This CDR3 has 13 amino acids. V was clipped by 8 bases and J by 3 bases, with 10 bases between them. The CDR3, as DNA: TGTGCCAGCGCGGCAGGGGCTAATGAAAAACTGTTTTTT. It yields the protein CASAAGANEKLFF.

The chain joins TRBV4-2 to TRBJ2-5, with unresolved D. Germline loops: CDR1 LGHNA, CDR2 YNFKEQ. V lost 1 base to trimming and J lost 5 bases, with 8 bases between them. The CDR3 is 13 residues long. CDR3 protein: CASSQVDTETQYF. The CDR3 DNA follows: TGTGCCAGCAGCCAAGTAGATACGGAGACCCAGTACTTC.

The rearrangement joins TRBV7-9 to TRBJ2-3; the match to TRBD2 covers 7 bases. Germline CDR1 reads SEHNR; CDR2 reads FQNEAQ (reference sequence). The CDR3 runs 14 residues. J gave up 3 bases and V 5 bases, and 5 bases lay outside the gene matches. CDR3 protein: CASSVGGATDTQYF. CDR3 sequence (DNA): TGTGCCAGCAGCGTGGGAGGGGCGACAGATACGCAGTATTTT.